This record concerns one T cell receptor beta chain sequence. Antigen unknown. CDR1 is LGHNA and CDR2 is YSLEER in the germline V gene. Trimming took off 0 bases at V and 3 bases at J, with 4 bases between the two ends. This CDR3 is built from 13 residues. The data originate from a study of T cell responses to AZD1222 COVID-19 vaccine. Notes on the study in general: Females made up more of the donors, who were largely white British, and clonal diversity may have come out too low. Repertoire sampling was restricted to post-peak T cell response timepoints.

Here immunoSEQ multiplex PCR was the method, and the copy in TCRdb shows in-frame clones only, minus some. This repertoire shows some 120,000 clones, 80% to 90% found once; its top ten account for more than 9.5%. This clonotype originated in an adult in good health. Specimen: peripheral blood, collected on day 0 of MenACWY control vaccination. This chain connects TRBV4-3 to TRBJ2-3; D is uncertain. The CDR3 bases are TGCGCCAGCAGCCAAGATTCGACAGATACGCAGTATTTT. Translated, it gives CASSQDSTDTQYF.